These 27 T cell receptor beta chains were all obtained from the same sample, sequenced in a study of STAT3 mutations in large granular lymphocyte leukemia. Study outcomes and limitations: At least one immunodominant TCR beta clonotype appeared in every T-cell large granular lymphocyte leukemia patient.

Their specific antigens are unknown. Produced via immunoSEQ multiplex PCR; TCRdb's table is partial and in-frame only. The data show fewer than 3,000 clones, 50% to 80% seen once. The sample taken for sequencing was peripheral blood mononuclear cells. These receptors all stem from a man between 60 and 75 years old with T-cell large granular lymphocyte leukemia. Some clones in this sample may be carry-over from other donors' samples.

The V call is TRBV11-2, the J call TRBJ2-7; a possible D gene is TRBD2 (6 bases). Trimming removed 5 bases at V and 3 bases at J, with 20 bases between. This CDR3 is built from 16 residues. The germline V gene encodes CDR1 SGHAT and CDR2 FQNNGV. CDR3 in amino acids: CASSPLRGRKHYEQYV. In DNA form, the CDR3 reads TGTGCCAGCAGCCCCTTAAGAGGGAGGAAACACTACGAGCAGTACGTC.

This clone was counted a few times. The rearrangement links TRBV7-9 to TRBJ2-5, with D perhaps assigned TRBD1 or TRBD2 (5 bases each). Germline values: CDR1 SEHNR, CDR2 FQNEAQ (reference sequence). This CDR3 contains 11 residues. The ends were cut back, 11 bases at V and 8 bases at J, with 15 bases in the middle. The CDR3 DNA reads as TGTGCCCTTCCCCGAGGGGACACCCAGTACTTC. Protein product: CALPRGDTQYF.

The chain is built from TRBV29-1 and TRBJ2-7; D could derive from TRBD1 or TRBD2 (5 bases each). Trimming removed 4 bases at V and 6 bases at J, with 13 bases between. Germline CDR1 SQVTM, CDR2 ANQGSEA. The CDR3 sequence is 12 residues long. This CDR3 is CSVVGPRSEQYV. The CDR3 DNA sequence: TGCAGCGTTGTGGGACCCCGCAGCGAGCAGTACGTC.

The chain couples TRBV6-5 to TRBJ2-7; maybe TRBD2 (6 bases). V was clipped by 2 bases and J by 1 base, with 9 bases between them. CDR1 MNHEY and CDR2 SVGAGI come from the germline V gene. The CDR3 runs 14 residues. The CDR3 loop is CASSYGGASYEQYF. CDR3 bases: TGTGCCAGCAGTTACGGCGGGGCGTCCTACGAGCAGTACTTC.

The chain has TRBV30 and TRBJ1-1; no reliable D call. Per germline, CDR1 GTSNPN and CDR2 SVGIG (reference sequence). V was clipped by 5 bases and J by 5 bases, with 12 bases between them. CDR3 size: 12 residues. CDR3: CAWRKVGTEAFF. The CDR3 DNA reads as TGTGCCTGGCGAAAAGTGGGGACTGAAGCTTTCTTT.

The DNA for the CDR3 is TGTGCCAGCTCACCCGGACTAGCGGTCACCGGGGAGCTGTTTTTT. This translates into CASSPGLAVTGELFF. The chain recombines TRBV18 with TRBJ2-2; TRBD2 matches 10 bases. Germline V gives CDR1 KGHSH, CDR2 LQKENI. CDR3 length: 15 amino acids. V trimming: 3 bases; J trimming: 4 bases; junction bases outside the gene matches: 2. Full variable domain (missing parts from reference TRBV18 and TRBJ2-2): NAGVMQNPRHLVRRRGQEARLRCSPMKGHSHVYWYRQLPEEGLKFMVYLQKENIIDESGMPKERFSAEFPKEGPSILRIQQVVRGDSAAYFCASSPGLAVTGELFFGEGSRLTVL.

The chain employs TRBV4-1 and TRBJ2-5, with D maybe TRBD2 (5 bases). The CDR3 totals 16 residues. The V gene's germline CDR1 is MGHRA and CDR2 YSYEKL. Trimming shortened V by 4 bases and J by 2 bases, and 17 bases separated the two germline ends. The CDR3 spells CASSPLWVGDQETQYF. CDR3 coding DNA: TGCGCCAGCAGCCCCCTTTGGGTCGGGGATCAAGAGACCCAGTACTTC.

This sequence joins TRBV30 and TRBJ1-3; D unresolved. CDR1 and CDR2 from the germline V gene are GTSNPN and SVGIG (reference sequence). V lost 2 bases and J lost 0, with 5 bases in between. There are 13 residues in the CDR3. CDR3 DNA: TGTGCCTGGAGTCCGGACTCTGGAAACACCATATATTTT. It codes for CAWSPDSGNTIYF.

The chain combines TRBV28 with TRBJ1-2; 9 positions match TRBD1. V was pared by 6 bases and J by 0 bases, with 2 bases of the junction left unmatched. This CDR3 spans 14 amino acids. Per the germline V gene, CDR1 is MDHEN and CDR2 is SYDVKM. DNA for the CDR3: TGTGCCAGCAGAAACAGGGGGCCTAACTATGGCTACACCTTC. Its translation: CASRNRGPNYGYTF.

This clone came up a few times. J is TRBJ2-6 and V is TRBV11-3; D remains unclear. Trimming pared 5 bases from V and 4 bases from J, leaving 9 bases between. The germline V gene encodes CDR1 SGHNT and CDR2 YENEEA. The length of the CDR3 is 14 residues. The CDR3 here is CASSPISGANVLTF. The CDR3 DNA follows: TGTGCCAGCAGCCCCATTTCGGGGGCCAACGTCCTGACTTTC.

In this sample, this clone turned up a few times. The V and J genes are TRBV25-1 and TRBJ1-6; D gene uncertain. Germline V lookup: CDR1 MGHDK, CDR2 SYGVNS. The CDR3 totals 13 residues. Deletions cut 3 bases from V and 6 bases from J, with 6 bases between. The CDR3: CASSEPGNSPLHF. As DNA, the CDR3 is TGTGCCAGCAGTGAGCCCGGTAATTCACCCCTCCACTTT.

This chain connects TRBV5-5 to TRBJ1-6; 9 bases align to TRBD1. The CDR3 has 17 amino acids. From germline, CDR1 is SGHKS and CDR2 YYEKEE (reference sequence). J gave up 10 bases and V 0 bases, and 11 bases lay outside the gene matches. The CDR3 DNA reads TGTGCCAGCAGCTTGGGGGTTACAGGGGGCGCTGGGTCACCCCTCCACTTT. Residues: CASSLGVTGGAGSPLHF.

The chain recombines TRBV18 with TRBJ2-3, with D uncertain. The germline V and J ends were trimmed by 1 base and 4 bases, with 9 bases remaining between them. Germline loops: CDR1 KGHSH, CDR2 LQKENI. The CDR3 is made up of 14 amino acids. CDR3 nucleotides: TGTGCCAGCTCACCACGAAGGGTGGCAGATACGCAGTATTTT. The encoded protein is CASSPRRVADTQYF. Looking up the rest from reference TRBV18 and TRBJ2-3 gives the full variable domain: NAGVMQNPRHLVRRRGQEARLRCSPMKGHSHVYWYRQLPEEGLKFMVYLQKENIIDESGMPKERFSAEFPKEGPSILRIQQVVRGDSAAYFCASSPRRVADTQYFGPGTRLTVL.

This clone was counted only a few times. CDR3 sequence (DNA): TGTGCCAGCAAACAGGGGGCGTCTCAGCCCCAGCATTTT. It codes for CASKQGASQPQHF. V usage is TRBV6-5 and J usage is TRBJ1-5; 9 bases are a match to TRBD1. V lost 7 bases, J lost 6 bases, and 4 bases stayed unmatched. Germline V lookup: CDR1 MNHEY, CDR2 SVGAGI. The CDR3 totals 13 residues.

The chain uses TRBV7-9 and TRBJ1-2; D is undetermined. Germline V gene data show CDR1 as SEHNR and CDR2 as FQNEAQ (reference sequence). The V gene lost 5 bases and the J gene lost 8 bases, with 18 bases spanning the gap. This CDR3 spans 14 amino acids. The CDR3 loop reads CASSPDTRGQGYTF. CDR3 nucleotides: TGTGCCAGCAGCCCGGATACACGCGGTCAGGGCTACACCTTC.

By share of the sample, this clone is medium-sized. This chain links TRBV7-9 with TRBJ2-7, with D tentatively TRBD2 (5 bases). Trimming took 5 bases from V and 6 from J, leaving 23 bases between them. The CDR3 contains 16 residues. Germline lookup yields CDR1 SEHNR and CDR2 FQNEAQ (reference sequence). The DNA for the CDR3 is TGTGCCAGCAGCCCACCCAGCAGGAGGAATTTGCGCGAGCAGTACTTC. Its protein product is CASSPPSRRNLREQYF.

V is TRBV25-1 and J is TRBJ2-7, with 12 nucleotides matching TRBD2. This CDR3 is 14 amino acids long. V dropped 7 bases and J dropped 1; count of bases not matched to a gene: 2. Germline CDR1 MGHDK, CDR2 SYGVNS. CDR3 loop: CASMTSGGSYEQYF. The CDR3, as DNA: TGTGCCAGCATGACTAGCGGGGGTTCCTACGAGCAGTACTTC.

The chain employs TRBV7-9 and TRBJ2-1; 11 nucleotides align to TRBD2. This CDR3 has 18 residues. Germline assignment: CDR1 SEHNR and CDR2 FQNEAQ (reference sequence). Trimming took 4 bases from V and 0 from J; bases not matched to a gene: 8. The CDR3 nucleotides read TGTGCCAGCAGCTCCGACTGGACTAGCGGGTCCTCCTACAATGAGCAGTTCTTC. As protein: CASSSDWTSGSSYNEQFF.

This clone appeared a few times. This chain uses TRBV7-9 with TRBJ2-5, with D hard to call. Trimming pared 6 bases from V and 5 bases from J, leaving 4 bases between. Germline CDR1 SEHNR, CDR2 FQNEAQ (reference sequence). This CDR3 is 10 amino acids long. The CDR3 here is CASSGETQYF. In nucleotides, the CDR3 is TGTGCCAGCAGTGGGGAGACCCAGTACTTC.

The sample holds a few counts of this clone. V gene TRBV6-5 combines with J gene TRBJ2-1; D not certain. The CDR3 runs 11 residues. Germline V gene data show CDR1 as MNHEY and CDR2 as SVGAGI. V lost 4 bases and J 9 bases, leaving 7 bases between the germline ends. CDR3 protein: CASSSISEQFF. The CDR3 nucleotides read TGTGCCAGCAGTTCTATCAGTGAGCAGTTCTTC.

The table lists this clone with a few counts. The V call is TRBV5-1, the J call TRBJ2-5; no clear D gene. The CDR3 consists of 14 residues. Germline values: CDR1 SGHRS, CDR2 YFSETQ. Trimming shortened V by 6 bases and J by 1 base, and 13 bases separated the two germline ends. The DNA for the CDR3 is TGCGCCAGCAACACGATGGTGGGCCAAGAGACCCAGTACTTC. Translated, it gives CASNTMVGQETQYF.

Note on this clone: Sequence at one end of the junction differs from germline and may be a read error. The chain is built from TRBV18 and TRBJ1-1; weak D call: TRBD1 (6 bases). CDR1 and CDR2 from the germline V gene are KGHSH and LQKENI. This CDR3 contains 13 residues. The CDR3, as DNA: TGTGCCAGCTCACAAGACCGGGGGGCCAGGGCAATCTTT. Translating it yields CASSQDRGARAIF.

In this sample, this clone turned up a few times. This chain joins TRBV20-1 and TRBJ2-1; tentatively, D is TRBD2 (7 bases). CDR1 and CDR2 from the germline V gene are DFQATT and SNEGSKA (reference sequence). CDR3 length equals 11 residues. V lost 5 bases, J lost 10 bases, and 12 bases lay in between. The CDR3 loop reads CSAGGGTEQFF. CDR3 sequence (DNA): TGCAGTGCTGGGGGGGGGACAGAGCAGTTCTTC.

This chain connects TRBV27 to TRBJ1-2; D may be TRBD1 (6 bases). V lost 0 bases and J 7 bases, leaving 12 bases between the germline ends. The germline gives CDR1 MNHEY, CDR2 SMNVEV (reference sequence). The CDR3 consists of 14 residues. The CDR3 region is CASSLSPGATGYTF. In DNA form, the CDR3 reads TGTGCCAGCAGTTTATCGCCGGGGGCGACTGGCTACACCTTC.

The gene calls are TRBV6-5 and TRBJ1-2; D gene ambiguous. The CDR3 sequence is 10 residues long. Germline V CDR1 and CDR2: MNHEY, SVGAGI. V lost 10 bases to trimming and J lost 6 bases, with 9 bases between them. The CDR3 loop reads CATRKHGYTF. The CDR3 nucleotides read TGTGCCACCAGAAAACATGGCTACACCTTC.

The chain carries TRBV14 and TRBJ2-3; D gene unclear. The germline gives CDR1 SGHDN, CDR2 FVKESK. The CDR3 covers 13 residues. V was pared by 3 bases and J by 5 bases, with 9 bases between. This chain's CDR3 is CASSQLGQDTQYF. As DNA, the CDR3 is TGTGCCAGCAGCCAGTTGGGCCAAGATACGCAGTATTTT.

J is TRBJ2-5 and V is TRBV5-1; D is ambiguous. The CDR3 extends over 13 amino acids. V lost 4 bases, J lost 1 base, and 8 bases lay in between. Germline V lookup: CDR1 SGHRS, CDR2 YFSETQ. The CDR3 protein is CASSPTGQETQYF. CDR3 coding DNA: TGCGCCAGCAGCCCGACGGGCCAAGAGACCCAGTACTTC. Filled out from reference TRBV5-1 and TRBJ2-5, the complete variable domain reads KAGVTQTPRYLIKTRGQQVTLSCSPISGHRSVSWYQQTPGQGLQFLFEYFSETQRNKGNFPGRFSGRQFSNSRSEMNVSTLELGDSALYLCASSPTGQETQYFGPGTRLLVL.